One sample yielded the 8 T cell receptor beta chains listed below, sequenced in a study of T-cell memory formation after mild COVID-19. TCRdb reprocessed the 5' RACE reads with MiXCR, giving one entry per CDR3 protein. The table records roughly 580,000 distinct CDR3 sequences, more than 15% of them present only once. The sequencing input was PBMCs or a T cell subset sorted from them (not recorded which). The receptors derive from an adult woman who had mild COVID-19 (a few samples of this study predate the infection). Cell type and time point are not known.

The chain links TRBV7-9 to TRBJ1-2; 8 bases map to TRBD1. Germline assignment: CDR1 SEHNR and CDR2 FQNEAQ (reference sequence). This CDR3 region has 16 residues. Losses at the gene ends were 2 bases for V and 3 bases for J; bases not matched to a gene: 8. CDR3 nucleotide sequence: TGTGCCAGCAGCTTAATCGACAGGGGTTCGGACTATGGCTACACCTTC. It encodes CASSLIDRGSDYGYTF.

The chain recombines TRBV29-1 with TRBJ1-2, with 7 bases that match TRBD1. The germline V gene has CDR1 SQVTM and CDR2 ANQGSEA. CDR3 length equals 12 residues. Written as DNA, the CDR3 is TGCAGTGCCGCCGGGACAGTTGATGGCTACACCTTC. Translation gives CSAAGTVDGYTF.

The chain is built from TRBV12-3 or TRBV12-4 and TRBJ1-2, with 9 positions matching TRBD1. J lost 5 bases, V lost 5 bases, and 9 bases had no gene match. CDR3 length equals 15 residues. CDR3 amino acids: CASSPRTGVGYGYTF. CDR3 DNA: TGTGCCAGCAGTCCAAGGACAGGGGTAGGGTATGGCTACACCTTC.

The J gene is TRBJ2-1, the V gene TRBV14, with 15 bases identical to TRBD2. Germline V gives CDR1 SGHDN, CDR2 FVKESK. V was pared by 4 bases and J by 2 bases, with 9 bases of the junction left unmatched. The CDR3 covers 19 residues. CDR3 region: CASSPRTSGRALAYNEQFF. In DNA form, the CDR3 reads TGTGCCAGCAGCCCCCGGACTAGCGGGAGGGCCCTGGCCTACAATGAGCAGTTCTTC.

This chain connects TRBV29-1 to TRBJ2-1, with 8 bases identical to TRBD1. Germline V lookup: CDR1 SQVTM, CDR2 ANQGSEA. This CDR3 is built from 13 residues. V was clipped by 5 bases and J by 3 bases; unmatched bases: 3. The CDR3 loop reads CSVRTGNYNEQFF. The CDR3 region has the DNA TGCAGCGTTAGGACAGGGAACTACAATGAGCAGTTCTTC.

The V call is TRBV5-1, the J call TRBJ2-1; 11 bases map to TRBD2. Germline-derived CDR1 and CDR2 are SGHRS and YFSETQ. V trimming: 4 bases; J trimming: 9 bases; junction bases outside the gene matches: 6. This CDR3 has 14 amino acids. CDR3 in amino acids: CASSPPGLAVEQFF. The CDR3 region has the DNA TGCGCCAGCAGCCCTCCGGGACTAGCGGTTGAGCAGTTCTTC.

The chain uses TRBV18 and TRBJ2-7, with 7 bases fitting TRBD2. The CDR3 totals 13 residues. The trim removed 4 bases at V and 6 bases at J, leaving 6 bases unmatched. CDR1 is KGHSH and CDR2 is LQKENI in the germline V gene. Written as DNA, the CDR3 is TGTGCCAGCTCACAGGGCGGGAGAGCCGAGCAGTACTTC. It encodes CASSQGGRAEQYF.

This clonotype was observed at least ten times. The CDR3 spells CASSSQGGEQFF. CDR3 coding DNA: TGTGCCAGCAGCTCCCAAGGTGGTGAGCAGTTCTTC. V is TRBV7-6 and J is TRBJ2-1, with unresolved D. V was cut by 4 bases and J by 9 bases, with 10 bases left in between. CDR1 is SGHVS, CDR2 FNYEAQ, per germline. The CDR3 length is 12 residues. Filled out from reference TRBV7-6 and TRBJ2-1, the complete variable domain reads GAGVSQSPRYKVTKRGQDVALRCDPISGHVSLYWYRQALGQGPEFLTYFNYEAQQDKSGLPNDRFSAERPEGSISTLTIQRTEQRDSAMYRCASSSQGGEQFFGPGTRLTVL.